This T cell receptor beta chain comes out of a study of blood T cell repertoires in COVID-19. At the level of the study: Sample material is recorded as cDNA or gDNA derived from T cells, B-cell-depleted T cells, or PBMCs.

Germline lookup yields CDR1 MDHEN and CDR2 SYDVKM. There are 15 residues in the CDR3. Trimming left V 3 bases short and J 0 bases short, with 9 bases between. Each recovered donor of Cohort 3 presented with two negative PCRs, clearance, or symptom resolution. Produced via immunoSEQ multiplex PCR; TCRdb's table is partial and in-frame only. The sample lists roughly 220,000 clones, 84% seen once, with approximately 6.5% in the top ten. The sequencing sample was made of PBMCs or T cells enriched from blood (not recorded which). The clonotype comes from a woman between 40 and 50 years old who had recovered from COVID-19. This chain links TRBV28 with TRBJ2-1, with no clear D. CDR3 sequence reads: CASSFLTYSYNEQFF. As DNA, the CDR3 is TGTGCCAGCAGTTTTCTGACTTACTCCTACAATGAGCAGTTCTTC.